This TCR beta chain was identified in a study of OX40 agonist ivuxolimab in advanced cancers. Study-wide findings and caveats: Also showing low normalized T-cell clonal expansion were some of the nonresponders.

V was clipped by 0 bases and J by 4 bases, with 15 bases between them. The CDR3 is 16 amino acids. Germline loops: CDR1 ENHRY, CDR2 SYGVKD. Note on this clone: The antigen is not known.

The protocol was immunoSEQ multiplex PCR, while the TCRdb copy is restricted to in-frame clones and leaves out a portion. The sample consists of tens of thousands of clones, 80% to 90% of them appearing once. The origin of this receptor is an adult with an advanced solid tumor such as melanoma, head and neck, liver or kidney cancer. Sequences were derived from CD4+ or CD8+ T cells sorted from blood, sampled in a trial of the OX40 agonist ivuxolimab. The rearrangement joins TRBV10-3 to TRBJ1-1; tentatively, D is TRBD1 (5 bases). The CDR3 loop is CAISESIPGMGTEAFF. Written as DNA, the CDR3 is TGTGCCATCAGTGAGTCGATTCCAGGGATGGGCACTGAAGCTTTCTTT.